Listed here are 5 T cell receptor beta chains from one sample, sequenced in a study of T cells after somatic rescue of genetic block. Sequencing used immunoSEQ multiplex PCR; TCRdb keeps in-frame clones, though not all of them. This table holds roughly 110,000 clones, about nine tenths found once. Material for sequencing was peripheral blood mononuclear cells (PBMCs). The receptors originated from a woman in her late teens or twenties.

The chain employs TRBV28 and TRBJ2-2; 7 bases line up with TRBD1. V was pared by 6 bases and J by 3 bases, with 10 bases of the junction left unmatched. The V gene's germline CDR1 is MDHEN and CDR2 SYDVKM. The length of the CDR3 is 16 residues. The DNA of the CDR3 is TGTGCCAGCAGAGAACAAGGGGGCACCCACACCGGGGAGCTGTTTTTT. It codes for CASREQGGTHTGELFF.

The chain carries TRBV6-4 and TRBJ1-2; perhaps TRBD1 as D (5 bases). Trimming pared 7 bases from V and 4 bases from J, leaving 19 bases between. The CDR3 runs 15 residues. Germline V gene sequence: CDR1 MRHNA, CDR2 SNTAGT. The CDR3 coding sequence is TGTGCCAGCAATCCAACCTACGGGACCGGCTATGGCTACACCTTC. Translating it yields CASNPTYGTGYGYTF.

The rearrangement links TRBV4-2 to TRBJ2-7; 10 bases are a match to TRBD2. Trimming removed 0 bases from V and 4 bases from J; junction bases left unmatched: 9. The germline V gene encodes CDR1 LGHNA and CDR2 YNFKEQ. The CDR3 is 17 amino acids. CDR3 residues: CASSQEGSGGARYEQYF. The DNA of the CDR3 is TGTGCCAGCAGCCAAGAAGGAAGCGGGGGGGCCCGGTACGAGCAGTACTTC.

The chain joins TRBV19 to TRBJ1-5; D uncertain. V lost 9 bases and J 4 bases, leaving 13 bases between the germline ends. Germline values: CDR1 LNHDA, CDR2 SQIVND (reference sequence). This CDR3 contains 13 residues. CDR3: CASSWTLNQPQHF. CDR3 bases: TGTGCCAGCTCTTGGACTCTAAATCAGCCCCAGCATTTT. Filled out from reference TRBV19 and TRBJ1-5, the complete variable domain reads DGGITQSPKYLFRKEGQNVTLSCEQNLNHDAMYWYRQDPGQGLRLIYYSQIVNDFQKGDIAEGYSVSREKKESFPLTVTSAQKNPTAFYLCASSWTLNQPQHFGDGTRLSIL.

The rearrangement links TRBV25-1 to TRBJ1-2; no reliable D call. CDR3 length equals 11 residues. Germline V lookup: CDR1 MGHDK, CDR2 SYGVNS. V lost 3 bases and J 8 bases, leaving 7 bases between the germline ends. Here the CDR3 DNA reads TGTGCCAGCAGTGACAGTGGCGGCTACACCTTC. Encoded protein: CASSDSGGYTF.